The rows below give T cell receptor beta chains drawn from one sample of a study of blood T cell repertoires in COVID-19. The data were produced by immunoSEQ multiplex PCR, yet TCRdb's version contains in-frame clones alone and is incomplete. The repertoire consists of some 87,000 clones, with just under 85% occurring once and the leading ten covering approximately 12%. Sequencing was done on a sample of peripheral blood. The receptors derive from a woman aged 70-85 years with active or convalescent COVID-19. The CDR3 runs from the conserved cysteine through the conserved F or W. The order of the fields is clone size, J gene, D gene, V gene, CDR3 DNA, CDR3 protein. A D gene is named only where the DNA matches it firmly. Rows give clone size only sometimes, using once, few, many, or a class for an expanded clone.

clone size: -
J gene: TRBJ2-3
D gene: TRBD2
V gene: TRBV7-2
CDR3 DNA: TGTGCCAGCAGCCGGGGGGTGAGCACAGATACGCAGTATTTT
CDR3 protein: CASSRGVSTDTQYF

clone size: -
J gene: TRBJ2-1
D gene: -
V gene: TRBV7-2
CDR3 DNA: TGTGCCAGCAGCTCCGAGATACTAGCCAATGAGCAGTTCTTC
CDR3 protein: CASSSEILANEQFF

clone size: -
J gene: TRBJ1-1
D gene: TRBD1
V gene: TRBV28
CDR3 DNA: TGTGCCAGCAGTTTACGGACAGGGGAAGCTTTCTTT
CDR3 protein: CASSLRTGEAFF

clone size: -
J gene: TRBJ2-7
D gene: TRBD1
V gene: TRBV7-8
CDR3 DNA: TGTGCCAGCAGCTTAGCGGGGACAGGGTACGAGCAGTACTTC
CDR3 protein: CASSLAGTGYEQYF

clone size: few
J gene: TRBJ2-3
D gene: -
V gene: TRBV18
CDR3 DNA: TGTGCCAGCTCACCCTTTGCGGGGCCTACCACTAGCACAGATACGCAGTATTTT
CDR3 protein: CASSPFAGPTTSTDTQYF

clone size: -
J gene: TRBJ2-2
D gene: -
V gene: TRBV24-1
CDR3 DNA: TGTGCCACCAGAGCAGGGGGGATGAGCACCGGGGAGCTGTTTTTT
CDR3 protein: CATRAGGMSTGELFF

clone size: once
J gene: TRBJ1-4
D gene: TRBD1
V gene: TRBV5-1
CDR3 DNA: TGCGCCAGCAGCTCCGGGACAGGGCGAGAAAAACTGTTTTTT
CDR3 protein: CASSSGTGREKLFF

clone size: -
J gene: TRBJ2-3
D gene: TRBD2
V gene: TRBV27
CDR3 DNA: TGTGCCAGCAGTTTAGGACTAGCGTGGCCCCCTACCACAGATACGCAGTATTTT
CDR3 protein: CASSLGLAWPPTTDTQYF

clone size: -
J gene: TRBJ1-6
D gene: -
V gene: TRBV19
CDR3 DNA: TGTGCCAGTAGTATTGACAGAGCTAATTCACCCCTCCACTTT
CDR3 protein: CASSIDRANSPLHF

clone size: -
J gene: TRBJ1-2
D gene: -
V gene: TRBV5-1
CDR3 DNA: TGCGCCAGCAGCTTGGATTCGGGCGGGTATGGCTACACCTTC
CDR3 protein: CASSLDSGGYGYTF

clone size: once
J gene: TRBJ1-3
D gene: -
V gene: TRBV7-2
CDR3 DNA: TGTGCCAGCAGCTACAGGGTCCTCTCCGGAAACACCATATATTTT
CDR3 protein: CASSYRVLSGNTIYF

clone size: -
J gene: TRBJ2-7
D gene: TRBD1
V gene: TRBV11-2
CDR3 DNA: TGTGCCAGCAGCTCCTTCGGACAGGGAGGAGGCCACGAGCAGTACTTC
CDR3 protein: CASSSFGQGGGHEQYF

clone size: -
J gene: TRBJ1-4
D gene: -
V gene: TRBV19
CDR3 DNA: TGTGCCAGTAGCGTCGGGAGAGAAACTAATGAAAAACTGTTTTTT
CDR3 protein: CASSVGRETNEKLFF

clone size: -
J gene: TRBJ2-7
D gene: -
V gene: TRBV5-1
CDR3 DNA: TGCGCCAGCAGAGAGGGTGTCGGGGGCTACGAGCAGTACTTC
CDR3 protein: CASREGVGGYEQYF

clone size: once
J gene: TRBJ1-3
D gene: -
V gene: TRBV3-1/TRBV3-2
CDR3 DNA: TGTGCCAGCAGTCCCAGGGAAACAGGTGGAAACACCATATATTTT
CDR3 protein: CASSPRETGGNTIYF

clone size: -
J gene: TRBJ2-3
D gene: -
V gene: TRBV5-1
CDR3 DNA: TGCGCCAGCACACGAGAGGCTATGTCCACAGATACGCAGTATTTT
CDR3 protein: CASTREAMSTDTQYF

clone size: -
J gene: TRBJ2-3
D gene: -
V gene: TRBV2
CDR3 DNA: TGTGCCACGACAGATACGCAGTATTTT
CDR3 protein: CATTDTQYF

clone size: -
J gene: TRBJ1-2
D gene: TRBD1
V gene: TRBV5-1
CDR3 DNA: TGCGCCAGCAGCTTGGGCGCCGGGACAGGGATCGGCTACACCTTC
CDR3 protein: CASSLGAGTGIGYTF

clone size: -
J gene: TRBJ1-2
D gene: -
V gene: TRBV19
CDR3 DNA: TGTGCCAGTAGCCTGCCGGGAGGTACCTATGGCTACACCTTC
CDR3 protein: CASSLPGGTYGYTF

clone size: -
J gene: TRBJ2-5
D gene: TRBD1
V gene: TRBV29-1
CDR3 DNA: TGCAGCGACATCGGGACAGGTACCTGTATCCAAGAGACCCAGTACTTC
CDR3 protein: CSDIGTGTCIQETQYF

clone size: once
J gene: TRBJ1-1
D gene: TRBD1
V gene: TRBV25-1
CDR3 DNA: TGTGCCAGCAGAACAGGGGCCGAAGCTTTCTTT
CDR3 protein: CASRTGAEAFF

clone size: once
J gene: TRBJ2-3
D gene: -
V gene: TRBV3-1/TRBV3-2
CDR3 DNA: TGTGCCAGCAGCCAACGAGCCCCGGCGGCCGCAGATACGCAGTATTTT
CDR3 protein: CASSQRAPAAADTQYF

clone size: once
J gene: TRBJ1-3
D gene: -
V gene: TRBV7-2
CDR3 DNA: TGTGCCAGCAGCTTCGGACGGCGGGGGGCTGGAAACACCATATATTTT
CDR3 protein: CASSFGRRGAGNTIYF

clone size: -
J gene: TRBJ2-3
D gene: -
V gene: TRBV7-9
CDR3 DNA: TGTGCCAGCAGCTCCTGGGGGCGGGATACGCAGTATTTT
CDR3 protein: CASSSWGRDTQYF

clone size: -
J gene: TRBJ2-2
D gene: -
V gene: TRBV10-3
CDR3 DNA: TGTGCCACCAGAACGGAGGGACGCGGGGAGCTGTTTTTT
CDR3 protein: CATRTEGRGELFF

clone size: -
J gene: TRBJ2-2
D gene: TRBD1
V gene: TRBV5-1
CDR3 DNA: TGCGCCAGCAGCTTGGTCGGGACAGGGCGCTTCGGGGAGCTGTTTTTT
CDR3 protein: CASSLVGTGRFGELFF

clone size: -
J gene: TRBJ1-2
D gene: -
V gene: TRBV7-9
CDR3 DNA: TGTGCCAGCAGCTTCGACTATGGCTACACCTTC
CDR3 protein: CASSFDYGYTF

clone size: few
J gene: TRBJ1-2
D gene: TRBD1
V gene: TRBV4-2
CDR3 DNA: TGTGCCAGCAGCCAAGAACAGGGGGCGAGGGGCTACACCTTC
CDR3 protein: CASSQEQGARGYTF

clone size: once
J gene: TRBJ2-3
D gene: TRBD2
V gene: TRBV9
CDR3 DNA: TGTGCCAGCAGCCCCCAGACTAGCGGGGGAGTAGATACGCAGTATTTT
CDR3 protein: CASSPQTSGGVDTQYF

clone size: -
J gene: TRBJ1-1
D gene: TRBD1
V gene: TRBV5-1
CDR3 DNA: TGCGCCAGCAGCTCACAGGGGGGGAACACTGAAGCTTTCTTT
CDR3 protein: CASSSQGGNTEAFF